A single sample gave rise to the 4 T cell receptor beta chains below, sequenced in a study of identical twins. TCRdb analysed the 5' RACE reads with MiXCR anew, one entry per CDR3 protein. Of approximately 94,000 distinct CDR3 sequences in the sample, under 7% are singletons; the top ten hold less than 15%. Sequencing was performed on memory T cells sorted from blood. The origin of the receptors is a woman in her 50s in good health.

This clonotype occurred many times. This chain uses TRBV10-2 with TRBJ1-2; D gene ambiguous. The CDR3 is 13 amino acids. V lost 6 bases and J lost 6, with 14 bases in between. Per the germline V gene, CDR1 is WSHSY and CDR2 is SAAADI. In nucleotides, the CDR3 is TGCGCCAGCAGCCCACGGGTGCAAGATGGCTACACCTTC. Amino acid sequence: CASSPRVQDGYTF.

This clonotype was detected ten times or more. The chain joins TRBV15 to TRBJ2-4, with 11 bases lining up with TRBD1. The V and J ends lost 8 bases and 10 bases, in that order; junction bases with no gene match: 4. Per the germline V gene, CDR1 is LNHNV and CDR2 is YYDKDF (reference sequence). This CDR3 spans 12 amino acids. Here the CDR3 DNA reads TGTGCCACCGGGACAGGGGGTCATATTCAGTACTTC. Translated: CATGTGGHIQYF.

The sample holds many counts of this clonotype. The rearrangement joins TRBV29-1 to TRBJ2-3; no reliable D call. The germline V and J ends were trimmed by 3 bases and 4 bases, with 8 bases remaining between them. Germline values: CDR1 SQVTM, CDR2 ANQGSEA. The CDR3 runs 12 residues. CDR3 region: CSVDVYADTQYF. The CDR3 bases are TGCAGCGTTGATGTTTACGCAGATACGCAGTATTTT.

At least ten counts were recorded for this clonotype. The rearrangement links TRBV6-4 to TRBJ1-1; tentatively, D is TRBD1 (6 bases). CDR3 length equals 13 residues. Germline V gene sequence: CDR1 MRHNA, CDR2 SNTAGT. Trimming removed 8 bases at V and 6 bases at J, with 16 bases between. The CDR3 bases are TGTGCCAGCCCGGCAGGGGATTTCGCTGAAGCTTTCTTT. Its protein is CASPAGDFAEAFF.